A single sample gave rise to the 23 T cell receptor beta chains below, sequenced in a study of T cell responses to AZD1222 COVID-19 vaccine. Some clones are missing from TCRdb's copy, which holds only in-frame ones; the method was immunoSEQ multiplex PCR. Among 55,000 to 90,000 clones, 84% were seen once, and the ten largest hold 8% to 10%. Sequenced here: peripheral blood, sampled on day 0 of AZD1222 vaccination. These TCRs come from an adult in good health.

The CDR3, as DNA: TGCGCCAGCAGCTTGGCCCCCAGCGGGGGGGCTTCAGTTGAGCAGTTCTTC. Protein sequence: CASSLAPSGGASVEQFF. The chain recombines TRBV5-1 with TRBJ2-1; 10 nucleotides match TRBD2. CDR1 is SGHRS and CDR2 is YFSETQ in the germline V gene. V lost 0 bases and J lost 9; bases outside the gene matches: 12. The CDR3 sequence is 17 residues long. Using reference TRBV5-1 and TRBJ2-1 for the parts outside the CDR3, the full variable domain is KAGVTQTPRYLIKTRGQQVTLSCSPISGHRSVSWYQQTPGQGLQFLFEYFSETQRNKGNFPGRFSGRQFSNSRSEMNVSTLELGDSALYLCASSLAPSGGASVEQFFGPGTRLTVL.

The chain carries TRBV7-9 and TRBJ2-4, with D hard to call. The V gene lost 4 bases and the J gene lost 0 bases, with 16 bases spanning the gap. The CDR3 contains 17 residues. Germline CDR1 SEHNR, CDR2 FQNEAQ (reference sequence). DNA of the CDR3: TGTGCCAGCAGCTCCATTGGACGACACGGAGCCAAAAACATTCAGTACTTC. It encodes CASSSIGRHGAKNIQYF.

This clone was seen only a few times. CDR3 nucleotide sequence: TGTGCCAGCTCACCGGACTCGGGACGGGGTCAGCCCCAGCATTTT. The encoded protein is CASSPDSGRGQPQHF. The chain links TRBV18 to TRBJ1-5, with D possibly TRBD1 on 5 matching bases. CDR1 is KGHSH and CDR2 is LQKENI in the germline V gene. This CDR3 has 15 residues. V was cut by 3 bases and J by 6 bases, with 15 bases left in between.

V and J are TRBV9 and TRBJ2-7; D perhaps matches TRBD2 (6 bases). CDR3 length: 13 amino acids. Trimming took off 1 base at V and 3 bases at J, with 8 bases between the two ends. CDR1 and CDR2 (germline): SGDLS, YYNGEE. The CDR3 DNA is TGTGCCAGCAGCGTACAGGGAGGCTACGAGCAGTACTTC. This sequence encodes CASSVQGGYEQYF. Drawing the rest from reference TRBV9 and TRBJ2-7, the complete variable domain is DSGVTQTPKHLITATGQRVTLRCSPRSGDLSVYWYQQSLDQGLQFLIQYYNGEERAKGNILERFSAQQFPDLHSELNLSSLELGDSALYFCASSVQGGYEQYFGPGTRLTVT.

This clone was detected a few times. V usage is TRBV3-1 (or the pseudogene TRBV3-2) and J usage is TRBJ1-1; no reliable D call. CDR1 is LGHDT, CDR2 YNNKEL, per germline (reference sequence). The CDR3 consists of 14 residues. The V and J ends lost 3 bases and 5 bases respectively, with 13 bases between them. The CDR3 protein is CASSQGPVATEAFF. The DNA of the CDR3 is TGTGCCAGCAGCCAGGGTCCCGTAGCTACTGAAGCTTTCTTT.

This clone was counted a single time. V gene TRBV5-1 combines with J gene TRBJ1-2, with D unclear. Germline V gene sequence: CDR1 SGHRS, CDR2 YFSETQ. There are 14 residues in the CDR3. Trimming removed 3 bases at V and 0 bases at J, with 9 bases between. The CDR3 here is CASSYSTANYGYTF. CDR3 DNA: TGCGCCAGCAGCTACTCGACGGCTAACTATGGCTACACCTTC.

In its sample, this clone was seen once. CDR3 sequence: CASSDSMNTEAFF. DNA for the CDR3: TGCGCCAGTAGCGACAGTATGAACACTGAAGCTTTCTTT. V and J are TRBV10-1 and TRBJ1-1; the D gene is possibly TRBD1 (5 bases). V was trimmed by 9 bases and J by 0 bases, leaving 11 bases between them. The CDR3 has 13 residues. Germline values: CDR1 WNHNN, CDR2 SYGVQD (reference sequence).

This clone was seen more than once but under ten times. The DNA of the CDR3 is TGCGCCAGCAGCTTGAGGACGAGGCTAAATTCACCCCTCCACTTT. Translating it yields CASSLRTRLNSPLHF. The rearrangement joins TRBV5-1 to TRBJ1-6; D is ambiguous. Germline loops: CDR1 SGHRS, CDR2 YFSETQ. The CDR3 consists of 15 residues. The germline V and J ends were trimmed by 1 base and 7 bases, with 12 bases remaining between them.

The chain is built from TRBV30 and TRBJ1-2; TRBD1 might be the D (5 bases). The CDR3 has 13 residues. From germline, CDR1 is GTSNPN and CDR2 SVGIG (reference sequence). Between the trimmed V and J ends, which lost 8 bases and 4 bases, there was a span of 17 bases. CDR3 sequence reads: CAITGGSGYGYTF. The DNA for the CDR3 is TGTGCCATTACCGGGGGATCCGGCTATGGCTACACCTTC.

This chain links TRBV3-1 (or the pseudogene TRBV3-2) with TRBJ1-2, with unresolved D. CDR3 length: 13 amino acids. Trimming stripped 1 base from V and 8 bases from J, with 11 bases between. Germline CDR1 is LGHDT and CDR2 is YNNKEL (reference sequence). CDR3 in amino acids: CASSQGWQGGYTF. As DNA, the CDR3 is TGTGCCAGCAGCCAAGGGTGGCAAGGGGGCTACACCTTC.

The V and J genes are TRBV2 and TRBJ2-7; D tentatively fits TRBD1 or TRBD2 (5 bases each). Trimming shortened V by 4 bases and J by 0 bases, and 10 bases separated the two germline ends. Germline CDR1 and CDR2: SNHLY and FYNNEI. The length of the CDR3 is 14 residues. This chain's CDR3 is CASSVEDNSYEQYF. The CDR3 DNA follows: TGTGCCAGCAGTGTGGAGGACAACTCCTACGAGCAGTACTTC. The complete variable domain, with remaining parts taken from reference TRBV2 and TRBJ2-7, reads EPEVTQTPSHQVTQMGQEVILRCVPISNHLYFYWYRQILGQKVEFLVSFYNNEISEKSEIFDDQFSVERPDGSNFTLKIRSTKLEDSAMYFCASSVEDNSYEQYFGPGTRLTVT.

This sequence joins TRBV12-3 or TRBV12-4 and TRBJ1-2; D is ambiguous. With 4 bases removed from V and 7 bases from J, the gap between germline ends came to 7 bases. This CDR3 is 11 amino acids long. For the CDR3, the DNA is TGTGCCAGCAGTTACAGATTTGGCTACACCTTC. Protein: CASSYRFGYTF.

The chain couples TRBV6-5 to TRBJ2-7; TRBD2 aligns across 11 bases. V was pared by 6 bases and J by 2 bases, with 6 bases of the junction left unmatched. CDR3 length equals 15 residues. Germline CDR1 MNHEY, CDR2 SVGAGI. CDR3 protein: CASSRDSGGAYEQYF. The CDR3 DNA follows: TGTGCCAGCAGCCGGGATAGCGGGGGGGCCTACGAGCAGTACTTC.

The chain links TRBV20-1 to TRBJ1-1; no definite D call. V shed 6 bases and J shed 1 base, with 6 bases lying between them. This CDR3 is built from 11 residues. The germline V gene has CDR1 DFQATT and CDR2 SNEGSKA (reference sequence). CDR3 residues: CSAPSNTEAFF. The CDR3, as DNA: TGCAGTGCGCCCTCGAACACTGAAGCTTTCTTT.

Points on this clone: A much larger clone is a single base away; this may be a read error. The gene calls are TRBV7-6 and TRBJ2-5, with 16 bases aligning to TRBD2. Germline V lookup: CDR1 SGHVS, CDR2 FNYEAQ. V lost 3 bases to trimming and J lost 5 bases; unmatched junction nucleotides: 0. The CDR3 has 15 residues. DNA of the CDR3: TGTGCCAGCAGCTTGGGACTAGCGGGGGGGGAGACCCAGTACTTC. It yields the protein CASSLGLAGGETQYF. The full variable domain, in which reference TRBV7-6 and TRBJ2-5 provide the parts outside the CDR3, is GAGVSQSPRYKVTKRGQDVALRCDPISGHVSLYWYRQALGQGPEFLTYFNYEAQQDKSGLPNDRFSAERPEGSISTLTIQRTEQRDSAMYRCASSLGLAGGETQYFGPGTRLLVL.

The rearrangement links TRBV7-9 to TRBJ2-3, with 7 positions matching TRBD2. CDR3 size: 15 residues. The ends lost 0 bases at V and 3 bases at J; junction bases unmatched: 3. Germline V gives CDR1 SEHNR, CDR2 FQNEAQ (reference sequence). For the CDR3, the DNA is TGTGCCAGCAGCTTAGCGACGGGGGGAACAGATACGCAGTATTTT. The encoded protein is CASSLATGGTDTQYF.

The DNA of the CDR3 is TGTGCCAGCTCACCACCTGGCGGGGGGGCCTTTGAGCAGTTCTTC. Its translation: CASSPPGGGAFEQFF. The chain is built from TRBV18 and TRBJ2-1; 9 nucleotides agree with TRBD2. V was clipped by 0 bases and J by 9 bases; unmatched bases: 6. Germline assignment: CDR1 KGHSH and CDR2 LQKENI. The CDR3 is 15 amino acids.

The sample holds a few counts of this clone. The genes are TRBV18 and TRBJ1-2, with D perhaps TRBD1 (5 bases). Germline CDR1 is KGHSH and CDR2 is LQKENI. There are 15 residues in the CDR3. Trimming removed 1 base from V and 2 bases from J, with 11 bases in between. The DNA for the CDR3 is TGTGCCAGCTCACCACGACAGACTTCCAACTATGGCTACACCTTC. It yields the protein CASSPRQTSNYGYTF.

This chain uses TRBV7-9 with TRBJ2-1; D not certain. Germline V gene data show CDR1 as SEHNR and CDR2 as FQNEAQ (reference sequence). V lost 5 bases to trimming and J lost 6 bases, with 11 bases between them. The CDR3 length is 13 residues. CDR3 residues: CASSPGPVNEQFF. CDR3 in DNA: TGTGCCAGCAGCCCAGGCCCGGTCAATGAGCAGTTCTTC.

The V and J genes are TRBV18 and TRBJ1-2, with unresolved D. The length of the CDR3 is 13 residues. Per the germline V gene, CDR1 is KGHSH and CDR2 is LQKENI. Trimming cost V 3 bases and J 5 bases, with 10 bases left between them. DNA for the CDR3: TGTGCCAGCTCACCTAGTCAGGAGTATGGCTACACCTTC. Amino acids: CASSPSQEYGYTF. The whole variable domain, filled in from reference TRBV18 and TRBJ1-2, reads NAGVMQNPRHLVRRRGQEARLRCSPMKGHSHVYWYRQLPEEGLKFMVYLQKENIIDESGMPKERFSAEFPKEGPSILRIQQVVRGDSAAYFCASSPSQEYGYTFGSGTRLTVV.

Only one count was recorded for this clone. The rearrangement links TRBV5-4 to TRBJ2-5; D is possibly TRBD1 (6 bases). The V gene lost 3 bases and the J gene lost 2 bases, with 11 bases spanning the gap. CDR1 is SGHNT and CDR2 is YYREEE in the germline V gene (reference sequence). The length of the CDR3 is 14 residues. The CDR3, as DNA: TGTGCCAGCAGCTCCCGGGACAAACAAGAGACCCAGTACTTC. Protein: CASSSRDKQETQYF. The full variable domain, with the rest looked up from reference TRBV5-4 and TRBJ2-5, is ETGVTQSPTHLIKTRGQQVTLRCSSQSGHNTVSWYQQALGQGPQFIFQYYREEENGRGNFPPRFSGLQFPNYSSELNVNALELDDSALYLCASSSRDKQETQYFGPGTRLLVL.

The chain uses TRBV10-3 and TRBJ1-5; D remains unclear. Germline values: CDR1 ENHRY, CDR2 SYGVKD. The CDR3 totals 13 residues. The V gene lost 7 bases and the J gene lost 3 bases, with 10 bases spanning the gap. The CDR3 is CAITPGNNQPQHF. CDR3 DNA: TGTGCCATCACTCCGGGGAACAATCAGCCCCAGCATTTT.

The chain combines TRBV28 with TRBJ2-7, with D uncertain. The V gene lost 2 bases and the J gene lost 2 bases, with 10 bases spanning the gap. The CDR3 runs to 14 residues. Germline V gene data show CDR1 as MDHEN and CDR2 as SYDVKM. Here the CDR3 reads CASSLTDPTYEQYF. The DNA for the CDR3 is TGTGCCAGCAGTTTAACGGACCCCACCTACGAGCAGTACTTC. The full variable domain, rest sourced from reference TRBV28 and TRBJ2-7, is DVKVTQSSRYLVKRTGEKVFLECVQDMDHENMFWYRQDPGLGLRLIYFSYDVKMKEKGDIPEGYSVSREKKERFSLILESASTNQTSMYLCASSLTDPTYEQYFGPGTRLTVT.